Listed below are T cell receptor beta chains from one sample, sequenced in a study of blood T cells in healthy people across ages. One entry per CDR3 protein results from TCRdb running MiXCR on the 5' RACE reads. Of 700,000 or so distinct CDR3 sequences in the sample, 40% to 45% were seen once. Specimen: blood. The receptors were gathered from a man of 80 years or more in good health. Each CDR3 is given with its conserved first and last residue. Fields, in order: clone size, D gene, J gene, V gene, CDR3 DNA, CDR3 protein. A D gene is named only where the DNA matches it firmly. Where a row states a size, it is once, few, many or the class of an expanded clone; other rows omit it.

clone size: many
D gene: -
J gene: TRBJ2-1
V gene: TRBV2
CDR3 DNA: TGTGCCAGCAGTGGGGACCCCTACAATGAGCAGTTCTTC
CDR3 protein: CASSGDPYNEQFF

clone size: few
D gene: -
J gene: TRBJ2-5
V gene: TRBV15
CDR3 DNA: TGTGCCACCAGCAGAGATTGGGGCGCACAAGAGACCCAGTACTTC
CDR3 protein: CATSRDWGAQETQYF

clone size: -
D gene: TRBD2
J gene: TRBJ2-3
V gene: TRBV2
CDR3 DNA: TGTGCCAGCAGGGCGACTAGCGGGAGCACAGATACGCAGTATTTT
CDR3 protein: CASRATSGSTDTQYF

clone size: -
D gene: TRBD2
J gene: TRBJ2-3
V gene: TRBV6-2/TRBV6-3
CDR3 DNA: TGTGTCGGCAGGGTAGCGGGAGTGGTAGATACGCAGTATTTT
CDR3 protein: CVGRVAGVVDTQYF

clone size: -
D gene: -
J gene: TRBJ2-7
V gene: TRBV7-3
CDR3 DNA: TGTGCCAGCAGCGAAACGTCCCTCGACGAGCAGTACTTC
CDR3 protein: CASSETSLDEQYF

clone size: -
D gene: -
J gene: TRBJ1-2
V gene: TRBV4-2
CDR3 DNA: TGTGCCAGCAGCCTCGACACTGCGGAGAGGTACTATGGCTACACCTTC
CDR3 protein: CASSLDTAERYYGYTF

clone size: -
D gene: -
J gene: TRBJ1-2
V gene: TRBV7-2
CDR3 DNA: TGTGCCAGCAGCGGATCAGGACGAAATGGCTACACCTTC
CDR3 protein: CASSGSGRNGYTF

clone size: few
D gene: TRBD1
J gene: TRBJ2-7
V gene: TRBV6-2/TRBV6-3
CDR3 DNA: TGTGCCAGCAGTCCCTCGACAGGGGTGTTCTACGAGCAGTACTTC
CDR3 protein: CASSPSTGVFYEQYF

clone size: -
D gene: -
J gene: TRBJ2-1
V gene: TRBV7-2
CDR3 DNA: TGTGCCAGCAGCTCCCTGAGTAGGTACAATGAGCTGTTCTTC
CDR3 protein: CASSSLSRYNELFF

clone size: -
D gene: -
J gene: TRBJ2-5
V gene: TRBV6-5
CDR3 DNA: TGTGCCAGCAGTTACTCGGACACCCCTATGAAGAGGGAGACCCAGTACTTC
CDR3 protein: CASSYSDTPMKRETQYF

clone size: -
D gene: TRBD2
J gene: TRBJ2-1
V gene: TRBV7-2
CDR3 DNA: TGTGCCCGCAGCTTCTCGACGGGGGGGTCCTACAATGAGCAGTTCTTC
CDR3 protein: CARSFSTGGSYNEQFF

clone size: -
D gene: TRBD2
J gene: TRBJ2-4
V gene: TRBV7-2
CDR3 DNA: TGTGCCAGCAGCTCACTAGCGGGAGCTAGCAATGAGCAGTACTTC
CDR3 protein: CASSSLAGASNEQYF

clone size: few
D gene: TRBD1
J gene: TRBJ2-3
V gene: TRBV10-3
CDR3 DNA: TGTGCCATCAATCCGGGACAGGGGGCAACAGATACGCAGTATTTT
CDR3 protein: CAINPGQGATDTQYF

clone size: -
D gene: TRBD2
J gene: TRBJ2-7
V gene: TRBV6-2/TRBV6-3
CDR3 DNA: TGTGCCAGCAGTGCGACTAGCGGGAGGACCTACGAGCAGTACTTC
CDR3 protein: CASSATSGRTYEQYF

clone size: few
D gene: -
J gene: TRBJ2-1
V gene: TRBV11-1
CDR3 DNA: TGTGCCAGCAGCTGGGGCCGGACTTTTTACAATGAGCAGTTCTTC
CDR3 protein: CASSWGRTFYNEQFF

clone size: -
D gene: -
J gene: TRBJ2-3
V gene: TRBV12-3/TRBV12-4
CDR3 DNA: TGTGCCAGCAGGGTAGGTGGGGGGCCAGATACGCAGTATTTT
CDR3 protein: CASRVGGGPDTQYF

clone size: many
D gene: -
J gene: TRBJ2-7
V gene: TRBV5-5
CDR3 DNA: TGTGCCAGCAGCTTGGCCGCAGGCTACTACGAGCAGTACTTC
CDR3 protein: CASSLAAGYYEQYF

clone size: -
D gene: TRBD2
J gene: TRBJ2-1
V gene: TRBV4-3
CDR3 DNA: TGCGCCAGCAGCCAAGGGACTAGCGGGAACCGTGAGCAGTTCTTC
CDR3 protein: CASSQGTSGNREQFF

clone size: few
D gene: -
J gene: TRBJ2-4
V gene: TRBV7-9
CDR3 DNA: TGTGCCAGCAGCTCAAACGGGGACATTCAGTACTTC
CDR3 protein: CASSSNGDIQYF

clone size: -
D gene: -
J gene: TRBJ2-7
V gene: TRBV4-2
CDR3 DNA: TGTGCCAGCAGCCTCGCCCGGGGCCAAGTGCAGTACTTC
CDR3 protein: CASSLARGQVQYF

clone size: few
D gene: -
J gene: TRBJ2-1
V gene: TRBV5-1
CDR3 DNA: TGCGCCAGCATCCCTGCTCCTAGCTCCTACAATGAGCAGTTCTTC
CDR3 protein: CASIPAPSSYNEQFF

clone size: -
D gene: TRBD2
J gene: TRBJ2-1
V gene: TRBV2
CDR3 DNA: TGTGCCAGCAGGGCGGAGGGACTAGCGACCTACGATGAGCAGTTCTTC
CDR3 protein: CASRAEGLATYDEQFF

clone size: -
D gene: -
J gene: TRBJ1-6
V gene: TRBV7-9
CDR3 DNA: TGTGCCAGCAGCCGTGAAGTGGGGAATTCACCCCTCCACTTT
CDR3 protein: CASSREVGNSPLHF

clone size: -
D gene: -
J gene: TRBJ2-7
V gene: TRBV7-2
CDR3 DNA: TGTGCCAGCAGCCCCTCCGGGGGGCCCCAGTACTTC
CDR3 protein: CASSPSGGPQYF

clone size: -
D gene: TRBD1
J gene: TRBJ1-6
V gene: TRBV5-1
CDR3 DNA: TGCGCCAGCAGCTTGGCACAGGGGTCTCCCTATAATTCACCCCTCCACTTT
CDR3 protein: CASSLAQGSPYNSPLHF

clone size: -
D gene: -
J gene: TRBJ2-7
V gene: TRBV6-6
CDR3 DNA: TGTGCCAGCAGTTACGGAGGCCCCACTGGCGAGCAGTACTTC
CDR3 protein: CASSYGGPTGEQYF

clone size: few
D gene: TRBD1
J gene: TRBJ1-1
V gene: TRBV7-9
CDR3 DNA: TGTGCCAGCAGCCAGGGACAGCCATTCACTGAAGCTTTCTTT
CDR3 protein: CASSQGQPFTEAFF

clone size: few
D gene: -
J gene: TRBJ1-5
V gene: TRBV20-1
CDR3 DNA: TGCAGTGGGGAGGAGGGACTCAATCAGCCCCAGCATTTT
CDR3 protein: CSGEEGLNQPQHF

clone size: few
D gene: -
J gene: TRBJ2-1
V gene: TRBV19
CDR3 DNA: TGTGCCAGTAGTATCAAGGGGGGGGGTGCGAATGAGCAGTTCTTC
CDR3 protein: CASSIKGGGANEQFF

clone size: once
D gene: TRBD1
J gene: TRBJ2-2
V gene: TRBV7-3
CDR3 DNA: TGTGCCAGCAGCTATGGGGACAGGGTCGCCGGGGAGCTGTTTTTT
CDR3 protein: CASSYGDRVAGELFF

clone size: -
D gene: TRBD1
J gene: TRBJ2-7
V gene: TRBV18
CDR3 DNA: TGTGCCAGCTCACCACGGCAGGGGGAACGGGGCGAGCAGTACTTC
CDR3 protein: CASSPRQGERGEQYF

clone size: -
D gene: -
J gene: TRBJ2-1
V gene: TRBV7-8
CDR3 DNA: TGTGCCAGCAGCTTTGCTGGATTAGCCTACAATGAGCAGTTCTTC
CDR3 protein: CASSFAGLAYNEQFF

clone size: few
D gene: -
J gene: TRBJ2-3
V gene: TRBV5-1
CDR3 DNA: TGCGCCAGCAGGACAGCTGCAGATACGCAGTATTTT
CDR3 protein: CASRTAADTQYF

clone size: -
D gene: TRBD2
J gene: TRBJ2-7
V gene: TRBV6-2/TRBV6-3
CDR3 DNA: TGTGCCAGCACGCGGACTAGCGGCTACGAGCAGTACTTC
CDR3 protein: CASTRTSGYEQYF

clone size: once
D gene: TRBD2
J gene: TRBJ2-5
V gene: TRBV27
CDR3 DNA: TGTGCCAGCATAGGACTAGCGGGAAGCAATGAGCAGTACTTC
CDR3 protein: CASIGLAGSNEQYF

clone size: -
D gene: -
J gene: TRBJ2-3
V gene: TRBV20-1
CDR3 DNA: TGCAGTGCTAGACCCGAGAGACTAGTTCCAGATACGCAGTATTTT
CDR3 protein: CSARPERLVPDTQYF

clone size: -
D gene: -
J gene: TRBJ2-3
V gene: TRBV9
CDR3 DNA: TGTGCCAGCAGCGGCGGATCGCGGCCCACAGATACGCAGTATTTT
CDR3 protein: CASSGGSRPTDTQYF

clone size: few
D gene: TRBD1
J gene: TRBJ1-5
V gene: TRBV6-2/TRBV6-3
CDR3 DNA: TGTGCCAGCAGTTACAGGGGGCTTGATCAGCCCCAGCATTTT
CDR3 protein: CASSYRGLDQPQHF

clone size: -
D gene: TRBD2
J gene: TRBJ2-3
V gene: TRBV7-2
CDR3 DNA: TGTGCCAGCAGCGACCCGGGGACTAGCGGGGGGAATACGCAGTATTTT
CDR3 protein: CASSDPGTSGGNTQYF

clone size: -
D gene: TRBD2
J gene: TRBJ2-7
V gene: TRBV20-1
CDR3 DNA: TGCAGTGCTCGCGGACTAGCGGGGGGGCTTAAGGAGCAGTACTTC
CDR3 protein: CSARGLAGGLKEQYF

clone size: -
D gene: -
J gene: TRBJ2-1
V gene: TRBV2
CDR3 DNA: TGTGCCAGCAGTGATACCCGTTCCTACAATGAGCAGTTCTTC
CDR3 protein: CASSDTRSYNEQFF

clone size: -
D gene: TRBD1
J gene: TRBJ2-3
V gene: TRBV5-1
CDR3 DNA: TGCGCCAGCAGGAGGACAGGGGCCACAGATACGCAGTATTTT
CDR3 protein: CASRRTGATDTQYF

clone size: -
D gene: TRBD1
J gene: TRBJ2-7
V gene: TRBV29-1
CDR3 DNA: TGCAGCGGGGACCCGGGACAGGCGTACAATGAGCAGTACTTC
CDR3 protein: CSGDPGQAYNEQYF

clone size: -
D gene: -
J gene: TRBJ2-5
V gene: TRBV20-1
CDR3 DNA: TGCAGTGCTAAACGTACTGCAAATGAGCAGTACTTC
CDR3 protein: CSAKRTANEQYF

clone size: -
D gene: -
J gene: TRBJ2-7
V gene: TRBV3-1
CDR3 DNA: TGTGCCAGCAGCCAAGCCCCTAAAGAACACTACGAGCAGTACTTC
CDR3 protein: CASSQAPKEHYEQYF

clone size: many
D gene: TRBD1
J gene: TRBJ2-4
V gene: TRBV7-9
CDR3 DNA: TGTGCCAGCAGCCTTGACAGGGGCCTAGCCAAAAACATTCAGTACTTC
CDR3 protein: CASSLDRGLAKNIQYF

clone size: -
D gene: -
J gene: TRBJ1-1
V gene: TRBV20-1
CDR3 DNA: TGCAGTGCTAGAGATGGTAATTGGATTGAGGCGGACACTGAAGCTTTCTTT
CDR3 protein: CSARDGNWIEADTEAFF

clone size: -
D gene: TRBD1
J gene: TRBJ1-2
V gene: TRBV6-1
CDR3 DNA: TGTGCCAGCAGTAACAGGGGCCTGTGTGGCTACACCTTC
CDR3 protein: CASSNRGLCGYTF

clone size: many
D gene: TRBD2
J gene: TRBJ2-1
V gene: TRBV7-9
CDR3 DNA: TGTGCCAGCAGCTTGGGTAGCGGGGTTTACAATGAGCAGTTCTTC
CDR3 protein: CASSLGSGVYNEQFF

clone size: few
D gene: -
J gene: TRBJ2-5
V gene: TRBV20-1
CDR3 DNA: TGCAGTGCTGCATTAATCAGCGGGACAAGCCAAGAGACCCAGTACTTC
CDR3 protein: CSAALISGTSQETQYF

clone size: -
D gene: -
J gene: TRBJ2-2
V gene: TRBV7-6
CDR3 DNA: TGTGCCAGCAGCCTAGTCACGAACCCCACCGGGGAGCTGTTTTTT
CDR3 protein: CASSLVTNPTGELFF

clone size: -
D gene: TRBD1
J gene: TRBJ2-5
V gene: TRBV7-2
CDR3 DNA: TGTGCCAGCAGCTTGAGACAGGGTGGCAATGAGCAGTACTTC
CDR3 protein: CASSLRQGGNEQYF

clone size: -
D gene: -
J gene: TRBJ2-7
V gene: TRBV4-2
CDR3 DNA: TGTGCCAGCAGCCAAGATTTTGCCTACGAGCAGTACTTC
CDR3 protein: CASSQDFAYEQYF

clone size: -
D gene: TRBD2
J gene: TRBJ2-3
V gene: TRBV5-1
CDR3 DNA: TGCGCCAGCAGCTACCGGGGTAGCGGGAGAGCAGATACGCAGTATTTT
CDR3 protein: CASSYRGSGRADTQYF